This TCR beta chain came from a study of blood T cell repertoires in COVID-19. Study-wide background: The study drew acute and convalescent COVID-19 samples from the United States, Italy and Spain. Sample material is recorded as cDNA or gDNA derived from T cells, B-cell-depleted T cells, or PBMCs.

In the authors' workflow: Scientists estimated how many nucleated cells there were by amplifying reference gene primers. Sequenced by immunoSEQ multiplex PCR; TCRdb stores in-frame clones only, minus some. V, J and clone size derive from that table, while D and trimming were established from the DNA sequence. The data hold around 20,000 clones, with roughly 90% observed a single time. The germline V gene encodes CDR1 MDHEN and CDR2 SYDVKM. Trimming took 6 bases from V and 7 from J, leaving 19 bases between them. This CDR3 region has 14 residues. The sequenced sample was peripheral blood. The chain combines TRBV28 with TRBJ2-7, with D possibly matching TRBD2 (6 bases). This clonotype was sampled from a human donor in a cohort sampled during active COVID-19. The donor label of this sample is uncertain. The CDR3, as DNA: TGTGCCAGCAGGGGCGGACACAATCGGGGGGAGCAGTACTTC. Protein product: CASRGGHNRGEQYF.